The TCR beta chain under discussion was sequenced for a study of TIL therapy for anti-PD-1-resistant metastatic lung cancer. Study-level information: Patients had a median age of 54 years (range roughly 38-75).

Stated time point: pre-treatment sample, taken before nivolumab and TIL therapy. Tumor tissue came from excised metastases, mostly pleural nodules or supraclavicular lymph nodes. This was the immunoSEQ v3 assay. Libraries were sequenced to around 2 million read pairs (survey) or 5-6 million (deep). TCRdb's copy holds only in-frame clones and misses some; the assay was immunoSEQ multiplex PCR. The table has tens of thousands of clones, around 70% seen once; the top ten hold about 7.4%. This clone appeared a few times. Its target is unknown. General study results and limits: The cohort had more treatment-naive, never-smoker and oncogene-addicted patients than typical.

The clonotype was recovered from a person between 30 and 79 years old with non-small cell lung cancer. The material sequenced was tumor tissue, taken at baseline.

The CDR3: CASSEVTGVDGYTF. CDR3 coding DNA: TGTGCCAGCAGTGAAGTAACAGGGGTCGATGGCTACACCTTC. This rearrangement joins TRBV2 to TRBJ1-2, with TRBD1 matching 7 bases. The CDR3 runs to 14 residues. Germline V gene lookup returns CDR1 SNHLY and CDR2 FYNNEI. J gave up 6 bases and V 1 base, and 5 bases lay outside the gene matches.